The 13 T cell receptor beta chains presented below share a single source sample, sequenced in a study of glioma-infiltrating T cells. Using RNA template, CDR3s of TCR alpha and beta were amplified with iRepertoire arm-PCR. TCRdb reprocessed the multiplex PCR reads via MiXCR and lists one record per CDR3 protein. Here the sample spans 95,000 to 150,000 distinct CDR3 sequences, roughly 25% being singletons. The sequenced sample consisted of glioma tissue, nonneoplastic brain tissue, or PBMCs (not recorded which). The receptors come from a human donor with low-grade glioma or glioblastoma, undergoing nonglioma brain surgery, or in good health (not recorded which).

The chain is built from TRBV7-3 and TRBJ2-1; D may be TRBD2 (6 bases). This CDR3 spans 15 amino acids. V dropped 5 bases and J dropped 0 bases, with 11 bases sitting between them. Germline values: CDR1 SGHTA, CDR2 FQGTGA. Here the CDR3 reads CASSMASDSYNEQFF. In nucleotides, the CDR3 is TGTGCCAGCAGCATGGCTAGCGACTCCTACAATGAGCAGTTCTTC. Using reference TRBV7-3 and TRBJ2-1 for the parts outside the CDR3, the full variable domain is GAGVSQTPSNKVTEKGKYVELRCDPISGHTALYWYRQSLGQGPEFLIYFQGTGAADDSGLPNDRFFAVRPEGSVSTLKIQRTERGDSAVYLCASSMASDSYNEQFFGPGTRLTVL.

This clonotype showed up many times. The chain recombines TRBV5-1 with TRBJ2-1; TRBD2 matches at 14 bases. In germline, CDR1 is SGHRS, CDR2 YFSETQ. Trimming at V came to 4 bases and at J to 8 bases, leaving 5 bases not matched to a gene. CDR3 size: 15 residues. CDR3: CASSTGTSGRDEQFF. The CDR3 DNA is TGCGCCAGCAGCACCGGGACTAGCGGGAGAGATGAGCAGTTCTTC.

This chain links TRBV7-2 with TRBJ2-3; D not certain. The J call may be mistaken, given a closer DNA end match to TRBJ1-5. Germline V gives CDR1 SGHTA, CDR2 FQGNSA. The CDR3 sequence is 15 residues long. CDR3 sequence (DNA): TGTGCCAGCAGCCCACTAGCGGGAGTTGGAGATACGCAGCATTTT. Protein product: CASSPLAGVGDTQHF.

This clonotype has ten or more counts. DNA of the CDR3: TGTGCCAGCAGCCTAAGGGACGGAACCTACGAGCAGTACTTC. This gives the protein CASSLRDGTYEQYF. The rearrangement uses TRBV7-2 and TRBJ2-7; D could derive from TRBD1 or TRBD2 (5 bases each). Per germline, CDR1 SGHTA and CDR2 FQGNSA. The germline V and J ends were trimmed by 5 bases and 2 bases, with 13 bases remaining between them. The CDR3 has 14 amino acids.

This clonotype is labeled medium-sized. The CDR3 DNA reads as TGTGCCAGCAGTTACCCCAGCTACGAGCAGTACTTC. This codes for CASSYPSYEQYF. The V call is TRBV6-2 or TRBV6-3, the J call TRBJ2-7; D remains ambiguous. CDR3 length equals 12 residues. Per germline, CDR1 MNHEY and CDR2 SVGEGT. Trimming cost V 2 bases and J 3 bases, with 5 bases left between them.

In this sample, this clonotype turned up a few times. V gene TRBV30 combines with J gene TRBJ2-1; 9 nucleotides agree with TRBD2. J gave up 5 bases and V 5 bases, and 7 bases lay outside the gene matches. CDR3 length: 14 amino acids. Germline-derived CDR1 and CDR2 are GTSNPN and SVGIG (reference sequence). Here the CDR3 reads CAWGTSFRNNEQFF. As DNA, the CDR3 is TGTGCCTGGGGGACTAGCTTCCGGAACAATGAGCAGTTCTTC.

This clonotype was seen ten or more times. This sequence joins TRBV24-1 and TRBJ1-5, with a tentative D call TRBD1 (6 bases). The ends were cut back, 8 bases at V and 0 bases at J, with 13 bases in the middle. The CDR3 has 15 residues. The germline V gene has CDR1 KGHDR and CDR2 SFDVKD. The CDR3 nucleotides read TGTGCCACCAAGACAGGACATCATAGCAATCAGCCCCAGCATTTT. Translating gives CATKTGHHSNQPQHF.

In its sample, this clonotype was seen a few times. A much larger clone lies a single base off, so this may be a read error. The conserved final phenylalanine or tryptophan is absent from the CDR3, which likely points to a read error. This chain joins TRBV6-1 and TRBJ2-1, with TRBD2 identical over 10 bases. The CDR3 spans 22 residues. Germline V gene lookup returns CDR1 MNHNS and CDR2 SASEGT. V shed 5 bases, J shed 5 bases, and the junction held 27 bases outside the gene matches. The CDR3 sequence is CASSPPSGRSPLVEIGHNEQFL. The CDR3, as DNA: TGTGCCAGCAGTCCACCTAGCGGGAGATCACCTCTTGTAGAGATTGGTCACAATGAGCAGTTCCTC.

As concerns this clonotype: This may arise from a read error, as a much more abundant clone is one base away. This chain links TRBV7-2 with TRBJ2-7; no reliable D call. Per germline, CDR1 SGHTA and CDR2 FQGNSA. Between the trimmed V and J ends, which lost 4 bases and 11 bases, there was a span of 18 bases. The CDR3 covers 13 residues. CDR3 DNA: TGTGCCAGCAGCTCACCCCTCCCCTTTGTGGAGTACTTC. This gives the protein CASSSPLPFVEYF.

This clonotype was counted at least ten times. This sequence joins TRBV27 and TRBJ2-7, with 7 bases aligning to TRBD2. V trimming: 8 bases; J trimming: 0 bases; junction bases outside the gene matches: 13. This CDR3 comprises 16 residues. Germline values: CDR1 MNHEY, CDR2 SMNVEV (reference sequence). For the CDR3, the DNA is TGTGCCAGCTCCCCCGGGGAGGGGACGAGCTCCTACGAGCAGTACTTC. Encoded protein: CASSPGEGTSSYEQYF.

The chain joins TRBV10-3 to TRBJ2-1; 10 bases are a match to TRBD2. This CDR3 has 15 residues. Germline V gives CDR1 ENHRY, CDR2 SYGVKD. The V gene end was trimmed by 2 bases and the J gene end by 8 bases; junction bases not matched to a gene: 6. The CDR3 DNA is TGTGCCATCAGTGAGAAAGCGGGAGGGACCTATGAGCAGTTCTTC. Amino acids: CAISEKAGGTYEQFF.

This clonotype was observed at least ten times. The chain joins TRBV28 to TRBJ2-1; 7 bases line up with TRBD1. The germline V gene encodes CDR1 MDHEN and CDR2 SYDVKM. V shed 2 bases and J 4 bases; nucleotides not matched to a gene: 8. This CDR3 comprises 16 residues. Written as DNA, the CDR3 is TGTGCCAGCAGTTTAATCGAGAGACAGGGTTACAATGAGCAGTTCTTC. Its translation is CASSLIERQGYNEQFF.

The chain recombines TRBV29-1 with TRBJ2-4; D gene uncertain. The CDR3 has 13 residues. Germline CDR1 reads SQVTM; CDR2 reads ANQGSEA. Trimming stripped 5 bases from V and 0 bases from J, with 8 bases between. CDR3 in amino acids: CSVTKIAKNIQYF. The CDR3 nucleotides read TGCAGCGTTACTAAGATAGCCAAAAACATTCAGTACTTC.